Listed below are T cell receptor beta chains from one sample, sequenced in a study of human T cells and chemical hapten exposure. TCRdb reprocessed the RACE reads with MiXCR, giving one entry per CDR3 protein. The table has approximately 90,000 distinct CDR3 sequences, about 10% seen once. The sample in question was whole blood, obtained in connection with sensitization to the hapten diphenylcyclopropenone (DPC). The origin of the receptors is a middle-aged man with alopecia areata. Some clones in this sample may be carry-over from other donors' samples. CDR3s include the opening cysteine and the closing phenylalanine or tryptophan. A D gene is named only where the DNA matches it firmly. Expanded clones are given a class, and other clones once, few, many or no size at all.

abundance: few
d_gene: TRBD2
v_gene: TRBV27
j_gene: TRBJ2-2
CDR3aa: CASSLWLADGAGELFF
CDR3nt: TGTGCCAGCAGTTTATGGCTAGCGGATGGGGCCGGGGAGCTGTTTTTT

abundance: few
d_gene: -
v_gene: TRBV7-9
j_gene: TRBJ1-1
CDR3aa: CASSLAPQASSEAFF
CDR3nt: TGTGCCAGCAGCTTAGCCCCCCAAGCCAGCTCTGAAGCTTTCTTT

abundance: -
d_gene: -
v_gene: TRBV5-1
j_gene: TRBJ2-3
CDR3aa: CASSLRVKGDTQYF
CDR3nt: TGCGCCAGCAGCTTGAGAGTTAAAGGGGATACGCAGTATTTT

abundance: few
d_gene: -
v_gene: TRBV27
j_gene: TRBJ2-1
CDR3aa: CASRDETRQVEQFF
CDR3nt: TGTGCCAGCAGAGACGAGACCCGACAGGTTGAGCAGTTCTTC

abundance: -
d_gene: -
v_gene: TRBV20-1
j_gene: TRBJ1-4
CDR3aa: CSARDGRGTTNEKLFF
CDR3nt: TGCAGTGCTAGAGATGGAAGAGGAACAACTAATGAAAAACTGTTTTTT

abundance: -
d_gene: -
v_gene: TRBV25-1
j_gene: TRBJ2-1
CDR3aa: CASSQLPVGNEQFF
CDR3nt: TGTGCCAGCAGTCAACTACCTGTGGGAAATGAGCAGTTCTTC

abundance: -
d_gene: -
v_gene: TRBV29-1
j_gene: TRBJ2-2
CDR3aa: CSVVRHPLGIGELFF
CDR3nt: TGCAGCGTTGTACGACACCCCCTTGGTATCGGGGAGCTGTTTTTT

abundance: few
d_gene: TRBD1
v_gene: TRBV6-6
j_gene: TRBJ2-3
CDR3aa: CASRNRDRGHGDTQYF
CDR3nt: TGTGCCAGCAGGAACCGGGACAGGGGGCATGGAGATACGCAGTATTTT

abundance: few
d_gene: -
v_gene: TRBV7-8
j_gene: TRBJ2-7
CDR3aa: CASSLGRGRALVGKQYF
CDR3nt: TGTGCCAGCAGCTTAGGGAGGGGGCGGGCCTTGGTGGGGAAGCAGTACTTC

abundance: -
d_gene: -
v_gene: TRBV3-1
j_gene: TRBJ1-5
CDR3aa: CASSQGGYSNQPQHF
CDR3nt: TGTGCCAGCAGCCAAGGGGGATATAGCAATCAGCCCCAGCATTTT

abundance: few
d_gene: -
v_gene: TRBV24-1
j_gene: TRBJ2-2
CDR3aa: CATSDFSSIGGYTGELFF
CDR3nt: TGTGCCACCAGTGATTTTAGTTCGATAGGCGGGTACACCGGGGAGCTGTTTTTT

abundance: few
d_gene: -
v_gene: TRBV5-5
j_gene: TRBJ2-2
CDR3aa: CASSFFDLYTGELFF
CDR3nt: TGTGCCAGCAGCTTTTTTGACCTATACACCGGGGAGCTGTTTTTT

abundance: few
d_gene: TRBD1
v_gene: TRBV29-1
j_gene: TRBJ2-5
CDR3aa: CSVDGRGRETQYF
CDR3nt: TGCAGCGTTGACGGCAGGGGGCGAGAGACCCAGTACTTC

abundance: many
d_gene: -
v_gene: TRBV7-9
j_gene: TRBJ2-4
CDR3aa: CASSPGSGAKNIQYF
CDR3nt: TGTGCCAGCAGCCCCGGTTCCGGAGCCAAAAACATTCAGTACTTC

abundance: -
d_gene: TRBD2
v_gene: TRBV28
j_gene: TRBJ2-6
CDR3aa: CASSLTSGRGAGANVLTF
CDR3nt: TGTGCCAGCAGTTTGACTAGCGGGAGGGGGGCTGGGGCCAACGTCCTGACTTTC

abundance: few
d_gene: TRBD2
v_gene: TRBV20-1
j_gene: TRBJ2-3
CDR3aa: CSRTSGVTDTQYF
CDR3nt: TGCAGCAGGACTAGCGGGGTCACAGATACGCAGTATTTT

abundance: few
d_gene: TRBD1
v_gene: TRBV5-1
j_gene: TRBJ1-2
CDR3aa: CASSPDRAYGYTF
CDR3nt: TGCGCCAGCAGCCCCGACAGGGCCTATGGCTACACCTTC

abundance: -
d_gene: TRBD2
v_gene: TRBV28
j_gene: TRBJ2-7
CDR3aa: CASRWGLAGPYEQYF
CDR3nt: TGTGCCAGCCGTTGGGGTCTAGCGGGACCCTACGAGCAGTACTTC

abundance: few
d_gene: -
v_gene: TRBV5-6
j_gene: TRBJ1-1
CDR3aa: CASSFRPGTPNTEAFF
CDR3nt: TGTGCCAGCAGCTTCCGGCCCGGGACACCGAACACTGAAGCTTTCTTT

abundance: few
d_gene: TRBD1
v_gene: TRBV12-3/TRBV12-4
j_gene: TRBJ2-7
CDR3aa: CASSDRDRSSYEQYF
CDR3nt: TGTGCCAGCAGTGACCGGGACAGGAGCTCCTACGAGCAGTACTTC

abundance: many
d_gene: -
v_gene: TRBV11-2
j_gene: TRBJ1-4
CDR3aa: CASSLGLSNEKLFF
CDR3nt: TGTGCCAGCAGCTTAGGGCTGAGTAATGAAAAACTGTTTTTT

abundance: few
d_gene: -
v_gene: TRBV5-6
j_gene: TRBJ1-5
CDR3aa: CASSLQGVTQPQHF
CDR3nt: TGTGCCAGCAGCTTACAGGGAGTCACTCAGCCCCAGCATTTT

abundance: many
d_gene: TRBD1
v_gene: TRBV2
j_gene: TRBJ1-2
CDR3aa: CASSPGQGHYGYTF
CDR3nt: TGTGCCAGCAGTCCGGGACAGGGGCACTATGGCTACACCTTC

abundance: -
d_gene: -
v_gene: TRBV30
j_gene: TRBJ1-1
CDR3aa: CAWSEGRNTEAFF
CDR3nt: TGTGCCTGGAGTGAGGGCCGGAACACTGAAGCTTTCTTT

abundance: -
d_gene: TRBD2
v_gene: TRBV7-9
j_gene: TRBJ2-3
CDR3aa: CASSLTSGRLDTQYF
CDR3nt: TGTGCCAGCAGCTTGACTAGCGGGAGGTTAGATACGCAGTATTTT

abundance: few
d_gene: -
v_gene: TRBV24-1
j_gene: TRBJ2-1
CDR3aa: CATSDNQATGNEQFF
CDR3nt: TGTGCCACCAGTGATAACCAGGCAACGGGGAATGAGCAGTTCTTC

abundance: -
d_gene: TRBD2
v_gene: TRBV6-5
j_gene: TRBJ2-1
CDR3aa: CASSYFRAGGLWEQFF
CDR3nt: TGTGCCAGCAGTTACTTTAGAGCGGGAGGGCTATGGGAGCAGTTCTTC

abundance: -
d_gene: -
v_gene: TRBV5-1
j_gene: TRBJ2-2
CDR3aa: CASSVAGTLSNTGELFF
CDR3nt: TGCGCCAGCAGCGTAGCCGGGACTCTATCGAACACCGGGGAGCTGTTTTTT

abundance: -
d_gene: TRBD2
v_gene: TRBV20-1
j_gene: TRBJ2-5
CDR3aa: CSATWGHAGGQETQYF
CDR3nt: TGCAGTGCTACCTGGGGACACGCGGGAGGTCAGGAGACCCAGTACTTC

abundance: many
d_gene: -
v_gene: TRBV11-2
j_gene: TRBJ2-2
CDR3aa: CASSLAQGNTGELFF
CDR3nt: TGTGCCAGCAGCTTAGCGCAGGGGAACACCGGGGAGCTGTTTTTT

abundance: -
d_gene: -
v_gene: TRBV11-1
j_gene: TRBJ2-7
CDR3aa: CASREWDQTGEQYF
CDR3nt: TGTGCCAGCAGGGAATGGGACCAAACGGGGGAGCAGTACTTC

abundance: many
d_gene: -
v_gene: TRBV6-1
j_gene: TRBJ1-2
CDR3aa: CASSLGRTVYGYTF
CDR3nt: TGTGCCAGCAGCCTGGGACGGACCGTCTATGGCTACACCTTC

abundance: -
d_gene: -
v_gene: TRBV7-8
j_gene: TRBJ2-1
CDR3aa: CASSFLVSGDNEQFF
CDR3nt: TGTGCCAGCAGCTTTCTCGTGTCAGGGGACAATGAGCAGTTCTTC

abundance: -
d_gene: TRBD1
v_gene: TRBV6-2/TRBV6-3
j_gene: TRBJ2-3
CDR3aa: CASSYARQGTDTQYF
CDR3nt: TGTGCCAGCAGTTACGCCCGACAGGGGACAGATACGCAGTATTTT

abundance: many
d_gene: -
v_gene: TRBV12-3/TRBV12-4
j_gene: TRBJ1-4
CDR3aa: CASSPRGTSREKLFF
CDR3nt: TGTGCCAGCAGTCCCCGTGGGACCTCGAGGGAAAAACTGTTTTTT

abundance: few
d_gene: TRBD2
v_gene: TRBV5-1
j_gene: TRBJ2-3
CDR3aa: CASSRVAGTGLLDTQYF
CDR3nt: TGCGCCAGCAGCCGTGTAGCGGGGACCGGGCTCTTAGATACGCAGTATTTT

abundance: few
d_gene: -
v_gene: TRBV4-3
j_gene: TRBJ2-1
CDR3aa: CASSRLPGAYNEQFF
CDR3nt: TGCGCCAGCAGCCGCCTACCCGGGGCGTACAATGAGCAGTTCTTC

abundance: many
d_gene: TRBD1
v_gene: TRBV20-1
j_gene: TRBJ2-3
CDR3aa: CSAGTGRPDTQYF
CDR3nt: TGCAGTGCAGGGACAGGGCGCCCAGATACGCAGTATTTT

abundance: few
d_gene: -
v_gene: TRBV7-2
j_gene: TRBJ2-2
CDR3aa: CASRYDGSNTGELFF
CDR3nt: TGTGCCAGCAGATACGATGGATCCAACACCGGGGAGCTGTTTTTT

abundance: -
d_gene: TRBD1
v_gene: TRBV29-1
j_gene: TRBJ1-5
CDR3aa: CSVSSPGTGGNQPQHF
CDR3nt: TGCAGCGTATCCTCACCCGGGACAGGGGGGAATCAGCCCCAGCATTTT

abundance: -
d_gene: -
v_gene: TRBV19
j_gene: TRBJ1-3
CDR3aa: CASTLLPTAPSGNTIYF
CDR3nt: TGTGCCAGTACCCTCCTGCCCACAGCACCCTCTGGAAACACCATATATTTT

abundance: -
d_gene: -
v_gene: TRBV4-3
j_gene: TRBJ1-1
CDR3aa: CASSRELNTEAFF
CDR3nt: TGCGCCAGCAGCAGGGAACTGAACACTGAAGCTTTCTTT

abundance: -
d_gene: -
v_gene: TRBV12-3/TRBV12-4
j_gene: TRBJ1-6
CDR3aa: CASSTQGRSPLNF
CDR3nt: TGTGCCAGCAGCACCCAGGGGAGGTCACCCCTCAACTTT

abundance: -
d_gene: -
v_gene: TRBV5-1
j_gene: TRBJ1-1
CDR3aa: CASSLLGLPEAFF
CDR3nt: TGCGCCAGCAGCCTACTTGGCTTGCCTGAAGCTTTCTTT

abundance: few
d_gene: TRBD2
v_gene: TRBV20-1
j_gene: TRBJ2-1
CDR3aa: CSATPAPSGGMGEQFF
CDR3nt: TGCAGTGCTACTCCGGCCCCTAGCGGGGGGATGGGTGAGCAGTTCTTC

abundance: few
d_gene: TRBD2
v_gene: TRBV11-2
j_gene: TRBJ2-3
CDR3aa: CASSLDGTRTDTQYF
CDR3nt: TGTGCCAGCAGCTTAGATGGGACTAGGACAGATACGCAGTATTTT

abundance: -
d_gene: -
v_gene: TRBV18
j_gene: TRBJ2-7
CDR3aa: CASSPPATGVGYEQYF
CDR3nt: TGTGCCAGCTCACCACCTGCAACAGGTGTGGGTTACGAGCAGTACTTC